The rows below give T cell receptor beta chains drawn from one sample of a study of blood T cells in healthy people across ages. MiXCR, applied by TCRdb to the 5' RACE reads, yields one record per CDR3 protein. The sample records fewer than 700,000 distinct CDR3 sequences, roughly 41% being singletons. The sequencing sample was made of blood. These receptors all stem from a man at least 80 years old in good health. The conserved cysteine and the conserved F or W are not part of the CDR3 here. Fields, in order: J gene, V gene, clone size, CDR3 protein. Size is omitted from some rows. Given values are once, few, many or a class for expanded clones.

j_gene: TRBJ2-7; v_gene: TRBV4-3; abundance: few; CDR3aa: ASSQEQGMGWEQY
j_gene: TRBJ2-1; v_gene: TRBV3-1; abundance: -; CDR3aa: ASSQDVTSGTEQF
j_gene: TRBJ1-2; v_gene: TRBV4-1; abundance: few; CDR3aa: ASSVRDTGTYGYT
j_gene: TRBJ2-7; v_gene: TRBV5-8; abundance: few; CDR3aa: ASIRGNPYEQY
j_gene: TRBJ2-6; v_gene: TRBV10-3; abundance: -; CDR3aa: AIGRDSSGANVLT
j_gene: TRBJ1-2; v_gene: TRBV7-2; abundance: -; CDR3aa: ASSLGGQGADRGYT
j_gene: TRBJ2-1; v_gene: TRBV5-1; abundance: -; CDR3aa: ASSSGLVNNEQF
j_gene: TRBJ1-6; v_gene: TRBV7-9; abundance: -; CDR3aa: ASSLGSTFSYNSPLH
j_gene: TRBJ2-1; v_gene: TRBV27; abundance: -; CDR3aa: ASLAGGQSYKEQF
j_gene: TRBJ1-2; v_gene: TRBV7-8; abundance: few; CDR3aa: ASGDRNSNYGYT
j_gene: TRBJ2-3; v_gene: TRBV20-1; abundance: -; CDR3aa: SAFPGGGTDTQY
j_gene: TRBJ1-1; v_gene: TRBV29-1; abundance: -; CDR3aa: SASGTKNTEAF
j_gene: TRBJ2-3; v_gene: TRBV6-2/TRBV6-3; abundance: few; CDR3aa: ASTTDRGLSTYTQY
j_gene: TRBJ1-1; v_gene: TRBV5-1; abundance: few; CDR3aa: ASSSNTLQNTEAF